This TCR beta chain is drawn from a study of T cells in women clearing cervical HPV infection. Looking at the study overall: Cases were women with histologically confirmed HPV16-related CIN3 or worse, including a couple of invasive cancers. Notes on the study in general: Repertoire richness, not evenness, was significantly elevated in CIN3+ cases versus controls.

The table came from immunoSEQ multiplex PCR; TCRdb's copy has only in-frame clones and leaves some out. The clone table shows tens of thousands of clones, with the ten largest holding more than 8.5%. A word on this clone: Its antigen is still unknown. The read falls 3 residues short of the CDR3 end, and the missing part is taken from the germline J gene.

The CDR3 totals 13 residues. Germline V gene sequence: CDR1 KGHSH, CDR2 LQKENI. The rearrangement uses TRBV18 and TRBJ1-2; D is unresolved. The sample taken for sequencing was blood buffy coat. The clonotype originates from a woman between 18 and 75 years old with a cervical HPV16 infection that either progressed to CIN3+ or cleared (not recorded which). Incomplete CDR3 DNA: TGTGCCAGCTCGTCAAATCAGGAAAATGAC. Translating gives CASSSNQEND. The CDR3, in full, reads CASSSNQENDYTF.